A selection of T cell receptor beta chains follows, all from one sample in a study of T cell responses to AZD1222 COVID-19 vaccine. TCRdb keeps only in-frame clones here, not all; method: immunoSEQ multiplex PCR. The repertoire holds 150,000 or so clones, with 82% as singletons. The sample here was peripheral blood, taken on day 0 of MenACWY control vaccination. The source is an adult in good health. The CDR3 runs from the conserved cysteine through the conserved F or W. The D gene is left open where the match is weak. Clone size, where shown, is once, few, many, or a class for clones that have expanded.

abundance	v_gene	j_gene	d_gene	CDR3nt	CDR3aa
-	TRBV2	TRBJ1-5	-	TGTGCCAGCAGTGGGCAGGGCTATCAGCCCCAGCATTTT	CASSGQGYQPQHF
-	TRBV9	TRBJ2-1	TRBD2	TGTGCCAGCAGCGTGGGACTACGCTCCTACAATGAGCAGTTCTTC	CASSVGLRSYNEQFF
-	TRBV6-5	TRBJ2-1	TRBD2	TGTGCCAGCAGCTCGGGGGGGCTATACAATGAGCAGTTCTTC	CASSSGGLYNEQFF
once	TRBV6-5	TRBJ1-3	TRBD1	TGTGCCTGCGAACCGACAGGGGTCTCTGGAAACACCATATATTTT	CACEPTGVSGNTIYF
-	TRBV6-5	TRBJ2-2	-	TGTGCCAGCTCCCGGGACATCGGGGCGGGGGAGCTGTTTTTT	CASSRDIGAGELFF
-	TRBV9	TRBJ1-3	-	TGTGCCAGCAGCGTAGGGTCATACTCTGGAAACACCATATATTTT	CASSVGSYSGNTIYF
-	TRBV28	TRBJ1-1	-	TGTGCCAGCAGTCCAGCAGAGGGTAGGAACACTGAAGCTTTCTTT	CASSPAEGRNTEAFF
-	TRBV18	TRBJ1-1	TRBD1	TGTGCCAGCTCACCTAGGGTTTCAGGGGGAGGGACTGAAGCTTTCTTT	CASSPRVSGGGTEAFF
-	TRBV30	TRBJ1-5	-	TGTGCCTGGGCGTTGGCGGAGGGGCAGCCCCAGCATTTT	CAWALAEGQPQHF
-	TRBV7-2	TRBJ1-5	-	TGTGCCAGCAGCCTAAGCTACCGTCAGCCCCAGCATTTT	CASSLSYRQPQHF
few	TRBV3-1/TRBV3-2	TRBJ1-1	-	TGTGCCAGCAGCCTTCACACTGAAGCTTTCTTT	CASSLHTEAFF
-	TRBV5-5	TRBJ1-2	-	TGTGCCAGCAGCTTAGAATGGGGGGGCGCCGACTATGGCTACACCTTC	CASSLEWGGADYGYTF
-	TRBV28	TRBJ1-2	TRBD1	TGTGCCTCGACAGGGGAGGTTCGCTATGGCTACACCTTC	CASTGEVRYGYTF
medium-sized	TRBV11-2	TRBJ2-1	-	TGTGCCAGCAGCTTGGACTACCCTTCCTACAATGAGCAGTTCTTC	CASSLDYPSYNEQFF